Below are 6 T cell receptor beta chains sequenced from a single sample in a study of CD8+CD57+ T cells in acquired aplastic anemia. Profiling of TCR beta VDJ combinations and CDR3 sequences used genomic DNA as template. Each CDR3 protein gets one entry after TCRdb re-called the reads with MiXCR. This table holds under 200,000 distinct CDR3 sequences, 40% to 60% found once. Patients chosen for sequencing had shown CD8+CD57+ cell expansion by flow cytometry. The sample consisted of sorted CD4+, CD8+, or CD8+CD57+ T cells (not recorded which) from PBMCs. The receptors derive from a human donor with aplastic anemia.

The CDR3 DNA follows: TGCAGCGTAGGGGGGGAGGCGAGTATTCGTGGCTACACCTTC. Protein product: CSVGGEASIRGYTF. The chain carries TRBV29-1 and TRBJ1-2, with D perhaps TRBD1 (6 bases). Germline CDR1 reads SQVTM; CDR2 reads ANQGSEA. V lost 6 bases, J lost 7 bases, and 21 bases lay in between. CDR3 length equals 14 residues.

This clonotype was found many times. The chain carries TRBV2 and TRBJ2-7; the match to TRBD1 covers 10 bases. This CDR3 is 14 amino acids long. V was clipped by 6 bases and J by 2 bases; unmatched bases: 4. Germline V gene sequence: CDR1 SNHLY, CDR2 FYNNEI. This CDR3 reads CASSSDRGTYEQYF. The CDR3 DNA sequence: TGTGCCAGCAGCTCGGACAGGGGGACCTACGAGCAGTACTTC.

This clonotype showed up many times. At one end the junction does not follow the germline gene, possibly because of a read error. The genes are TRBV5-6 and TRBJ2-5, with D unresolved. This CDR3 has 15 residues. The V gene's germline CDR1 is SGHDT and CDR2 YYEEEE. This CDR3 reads CASSLGGSNHETQYF. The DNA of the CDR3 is TGTGCCAGCAGCTTGGGGGGTAGTAACCACGAGACCCAGTACTTC.

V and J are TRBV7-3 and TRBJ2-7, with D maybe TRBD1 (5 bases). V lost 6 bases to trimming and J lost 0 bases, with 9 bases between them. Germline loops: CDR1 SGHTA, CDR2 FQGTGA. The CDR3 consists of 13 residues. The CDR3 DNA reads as TGTGCCAGCAGGGTCCAGGGCTCCTACGAGCAGTACTTC. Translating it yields CASRVQGSYEQYF. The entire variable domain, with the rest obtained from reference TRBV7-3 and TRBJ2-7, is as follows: GAGVSQTPSNKVTEKGKYVELRCDPISGHTALYWYRQSLGQGPEFLIYFQGTGAADDSGLPNDRFFAVRPEGSVSTLKIQRTERGDSAVYLCASRVQGSYEQYFGPGTRLTVT.

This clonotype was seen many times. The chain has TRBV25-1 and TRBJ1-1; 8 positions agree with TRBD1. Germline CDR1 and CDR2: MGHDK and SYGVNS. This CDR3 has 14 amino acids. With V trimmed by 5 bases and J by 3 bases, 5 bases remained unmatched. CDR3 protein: CASSLNRGDTEAFF. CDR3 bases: TGTGCCAGCAGTTTAAACAGGGGGGACACTGAAGCTTTCTTT.

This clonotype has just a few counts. CDR3 protein: CSGQGADDTEAFF. DNA for the CDR3: TGCAGCGGTCAGGGGGCAGATGACACTGAAGCTTTCTTT. V gene TRBV29-1 combines with J gene TRBJ1-1; 8 positions agree with TRBD1. V lost 7 bases and J lost 3; bases outside the gene matches: 7. The CDR3 sequence is 13 residues long. Germline loops: CDR1 SQVTM, CDR2 ANQGSEA.